This T cell receptor (beta chain) came from a study of T cell repertoires in cytomegalovirus infection. The overall study: CMV infection together with matching HLA type was indicated by public TCR beta signatures. Notes on the study in general: There were HLA-C-restricted CMV-specific TCR beta clonotypes dominating the ex vivo response.

Germline V gene lookup returns CDR1 SEHNR and CDR2 FQNEAQ (reference sequence). This CDR3 has 14 residues. V lost 1 base and J 1 base, leaving 7 bases between the germline ends. In TCRdb, the reads were re-called with MiXCR into one record per CDR3 protein. The table has tens of thousands of distinct CDR3 sequences, roughly 40% seen once. With regard to this clonotype: Its matching antigen is unknown.

The sequence came from a human donor in good health (CMV status not recorded). Some clones in this sample may be carry-over from other donors' samples. The sample consisted of CD8+ T cells from cultured PBMCs, taken from culture after CMV antigen stimulation. V usage is TRBV7-9 and J usage is TRBJ1-1; D not certain. CDR3 nucleotide sequence: TGTGCCAGCAGCTTAGGGGCGGGGAACACTGAAGCTTTCTTT. Protein: CASSLGAGNTEAFF. Using reference TRBV7-9 and TRBJ1-1 for the parts outside the CDR3, the full variable domain is DTGVSQNPRHKITKRGQNVTFRCDPISEHNRLYWYRQTLGQGPEFLTYFQNEAQLEKSRLLSDRFSAERPKGSFSTLEIQRTEQGDSAMYLCASSLGAGNTEAFFGQGTRLTVV.